These T cell receptor beta chains were read from a single sample in a study of post-analysis software for immune sequencing data. TCRdb analysed the PCR reads with MiXCR anew, one entry per CDR3 protein. The data show about 400,000 distinct CDR3 sequences, roughly 30% seen once. The sample was blood. All receptors derive from a girl between 10 and 17 years old with multiple sclerosis. The CDR3 runs from the conserved cysteine through the conserved F or W. The D gene is left open where the match is weak. The size entry is marked missing in some rows and otherwise reads once, few, many or a size class.

D gene	clone size	J gene	V gene	CDR3 protein	CDR3 DNA
NA	NA	TRBJ1-5	TRBV6-1	CASRSQGSNQPQHF	TGTGCCAGCAGATCACAGGGTTCGAATCAGCCCCAGCATTTT
NA	few	TRBJ2-7	TRBV20-1	CSARLPVSYEQYF	TGCAGTGCTAGGCTACCAGTCTCCTACGAGCAGTACTTC
TRBD1	NA	TRBJ1-2	TRBV7-9	CASSLGTGEGYTF	TGTGCCAGCAGCTTGGGGACAGGGGAAGGCTACACCTTC
NA	few	TRBJ2-7	TRBV6-2/TRBV6-3	CASSPVRLGRSYEQYF	TGTGCCAGCAGTCCAGTACGATTGGGGAGATCCTACGAGCAGTACTTC
TRBD2	NA	TRBJ2-5	TRBV2	CASRRTSGVQETQYF	TGTGCCAGCAGACGTACTAGCGGGGTCCAAGAGACCCAGTACTTC
NA	NA	TRBJ1-2	TRBV3-1	CASSQEGGPGSSYGYTF	TGTGCCAGCAGCCAAGAAGGAGGGCCCGGCTCAAGCTATGGCTACACCTTC
NA	NA	TRBJ2-3	TRBV28	CASSLGGLRVDTQYF	TGTGCCAGCAGTTTGGGCGGCCTCCGGGTAGATACGCAGTATTTT
TRBD2	NA	TRBJ2-5	TRBV3-1	CASSQSRGVQETQYF	TGTGCCAGCAGCCAGTCCCGGGGGGTCCAAGAGACCCAGTACTTC
NA	few	TRBJ1-2	TRBV6-1	CASKETDYGYTF	TGTGCCAGCAAGGAGACGGACTATGGCTACACCTTC
TRBD2	NA	TRBJ2-1	TRBV10-3	CAISPAGGRYNEQFF	TGTGCCATCAGTCCTGCGGGGGGGCGGTACAATGAGCAGTTCTTC
NA	few	TRBJ1-5	TRBV12-3/TRBV12-4	CASSLANQPQHF	TGTGCCAGCAGTTTAGCGAACCAGCCCCAGCATTTT
TRBD2	few	TRBJ2-1	TRBV7-2	CASSESSGGSSYNEQFF	TGTGCCAGCAGCGAGTCTAGCGGGGGGAGCTCCTACAATGAGCAGTTCTTC
TRBD1	NA	TRBJ1-6	TRBV9	CASSIGRGISPLHF	TGTGCCAGCAGCATTGGCAGGGGGATCTCACCCCTCCACTTT
NA	NA	TRBJ1-6	TRBV28	CASSGPRWDSPLHF	TGTGCCAGCAGTGGGCCACGGTGGGATTCACCCCTCCACTTT
NA	few	TRBJ1-6	TRBV12-3/TRBV12-4	CASTLRTAQNSPLHF	TGTGCCAGCACCCTGAGGACGGCCCAGAATTCACCCCTCCACTTT
NA	NA	TRBJ2-5	TRBV10-3	CAISGTLGETQYF	TGTGCCATCAGTGGGACTCTGGGGGAGACCCAGTACTTC
NA	NA	TRBJ2-7	TRBV5-1	CASSLGSGLRAYEQYF	TGCGCCAGCAGCTTGGGGTCAGGCCTGAGAGCCTACGAGCAGTACTTC
TRBD1	NA	TRBJ2-6	TRBV18	CASSPGQVDSGANVLTF	TGTGCCAGCTCACCCGGACAGGTTGACTCTGGGGCCAACGTCCTGACTTTC
NA	many	TRBJ2-2	TRBV2	CASSEIPGELFF	TGTGCCAGCAGTGAAATCCCCGGGGAGCTGTTTTTT
NA	NA	TRBJ1-5	TRBV6-5	CASSRGHNQPQHF	TGTGCCAGCAGTCGTGGACACAATCAGCCCCAGCATTTT
NA	few	TRBJ1-1	TRBV29-1	CRAGTANTEAFF	TGCAGAGCAGGGACGGCGAACACTGAAGCTTTCTTT
TRBD1	NA	TRBJ1-1	TRBV3-1	CASSQEGWGGGVKAFF	TGTGCCAGCAGCCAAGAGGGATGGGGAGGGGGCGTAAAAGCTTTCTTT
TRBD1	few	TRBJ2-7	TRBV7-9	CASSSTGAEQYF	TGTGCCAGCAGCTCCACAGGGGCCGAGCAGTACTTC
NA	many	TRBJ2-3	TRBV29-1	CSVERVSADTQYF	TGCAGCGTTGAAAGGGTTTCGGCAGATACGCAGTATTTT
NA	NA	TRBJ2-1	TRBV5-1	CASSKGLNLGYEQFF	TGCGCCAGCAGCAAGGGACTGAATCTAGGCTATGAGCAGTTCTTC
NA	NA	TRBJ1-2	TRBV6-5	CASSPPQATYGYTF	TGTGCCAGCAGCCCGCCCCAGGCTACCTATGGCTACACCTTC
NA	once	TRBJ1-2	TRBV2	CASSSSRGDYGYTF	TGTGCCAGCAGTTCCTCCAGAGGGGACTATGGCTACACCTTC
NA	NA	TRBJ2-3	TRBV27	CASSRASQTDTQYF	TGTGCCAGCAGTCGGGCGAGCCAAACAGATACGCAGTATTTT
NA	NA	TRBJ2-7	TRBV29-1	CSPGDKVYEQYF	TGCAGCCCCGGGGACAAGGTCTACGAGCAGTACTTC
TRBD2	NA	TRBJ2-1	TRBV9	CASSARTSGGALNEQFF	TGTGCCAGCAGCGCAAGGACTAGCGGGGGCGCCCTCAATGAGCAGTTCTTC
NA	few	TRBJ1-5	TRBV12-3/TRBV12-4	CASSLAGGFEQPQHF	TGTGCCAGCAGTTTAGCGGGGGGCTTTGAGCAGCCCCAGCATTTT
NA	NA	TRBJ1-1	TRBV29-1	CSALGTGGSTEAFF	TGCAGCGCCTTAGGAACGGGGGGATCCACTGAAGCTTTCTTT
NA	few	TRBJ2-5	TRBV12-5	CASGLGTTVQETQYF	TGTGCTAGTGGACTCGGTACGACGGTTCAAGAGACCCAGTACTTC
NA	NA	TRBJ2-7	TRBV3-1	CASSQGDEQYF	TGTGCCAGCAGCCAAGGGGACGAGCAGTACTTC
TRBD1	NA	TRBJ1-2	TRBV6-2/TRBV6-3	CASSLTGTEAGYTF	TGTGCCAGCAGTCTAACCGGGACAGAGGCTGGCTACACCTTC
TRBD1	few	TRBJ2-7	TRBV7-8	CASSLQDRGFTYEQYF	TGTGCCAGCAGCTTACAAGACAGGGGATTTACCTACGAGCAGTACTTC
TRBD1	many	TRBJ2-4	TRBV29-1	CSVEVPGQGFGVAKNIQYF	TGCAGCGTTGAAGTTCCGGGACAGGGTTTCGGGGTAGCCAAAAACATTCAGTACTTC
TRBD1	few	TRBJ2-2	TRBV4-3	CASSQEWGTGYTGELFF	TGCGCCAGCAGCCAAGAGTGGGGGACAGGGTACACCGGGGAGCTGTTTTTT
NA	few	TRBJ2-1	TRBV6-1	CASSEQVGSYNEQFF	TGTGCCAGCAGTGAACAGGTCGGCTCCTACAATGAGCAGTTCTTC
NA	NA	TRBJ1-4	TRBV7-2	CASSFRMNEKLFF	TGTGCCAGCAGCTTTCGAATGAATGAAAAACTGTTTTTT
NA	few	TRBJ2-7	TRBV7-2	CASSPRYESYEQYF	TGTGCCAGCAGCCCCCGGTATGAGTCCTACGAGCAGTACTTC
TRBD1	few	TRBJ1-2	TRBV5-1	CASSLSTGASYTF	TGCGCCAGCAGCTTGAGTACAGGGGCCAGCTACACCTTC
TRBD2	few	TRBJ2-7	TRBV6-2/TRBV6-3	CATRTSGDLSYEQYF	TGTGCCACCCGGACTAGCGGGGACCTCTCCTACGAGCAGTACTTC
NA	NA	TRBJ2-5	TRBV29-1	CSGWIQETQYF	TGCAGCGGTTGGATCCAGGAGACCCAGTACTTC
NA	few	TRBJ2-4	TRBV9	CASSGSKNIQYF	TGTGCCAGCAGCGGATCGAAAAACATTCAGTACTTC
NA	NA	TRBJ1-1	TRBV20-1	CSAHFEGVGQAFF	TGCAGTGCCCACTTTGAGGGGGTGGGCCAAGCTTTCTTT
TRBD1	few	TRBJ1-2	TRBV4-3	CASSQISGGRGYTF	TGCGCCAGCAGCCAAATATCAGGGGGCAGAGGCTACACCTTC
TRBD1	NA	TRBJ1-1	TRBV6-5	CASGQGVMNTEAFF	TGTGCCAGCGGGCAGGGGGTAATGAACACTGAAGCTTTCTTT
TRBD1	few	TRBJ2-6	TRBV9	CASSPRTGDLSGANVLTF	TGTGCCAGCAGCCCTCGGACAGGGGATCTCTCTGGGGCCAACGTCCTGACTTTC
TRBD1	few	TRBJ1-1	TRBV6-2/TRBV6-3	CASTPIAGTGISNTEAFF	TGTGCCAGCACCCCTATCGCCGGGACAGGGATCTCTAACACTGAAGCTTTCTTT
NA	few	TRBJ2-7	TRBV4-1	CASSQQTGHTYEQYF	TGCGCCAGCAGCCAGCAGACAGGCCATACCTACGAGCAGTACTTC
NA	NA	TRBJ1-4	TRBV4-1	CASSQDSLGGVNEKLFF	TGCGCCAGCAGCCAAGACTCCTTGGGGGGCGTTAATGAAAAACTGTTTTTT
NA	NA	TRBJ1-5	TRBV5-6	CASSRYTGKGNQPQHF	TGTGCCAGCAGCCGTTATACAGGGAAGGGCAATCAGCCCCAGCATTTT
NA	NA	TRBJ1-5	TRBV6-5	CASSLGLDNQPQHF	TGTGCCAGCTCTTTGGGGTTAGACAATCAGCCCCAGCATTTT
TRBD1	NA	TRBJ2-7	TRBV7-9	CASSLTTGQAGYEQYF	TGTGCCAGCAGCTTAACGACCGGACAGGCTGGATACGAGCAGTACTTC
NA	NA	TRBJ2-5	TRBV6-5	CASSPFGGPETQYF	TGTGCCAGCAGCCCCTTCGGGGGGCCGGAGACCCAGTACTTC
NA	NA	TRBJ1-2	TRBV29-1	CSVLNYGYTF	TGCAGCGTACTCAACTATGGCTACACCTTC
NA	NA	TRBJ2-3	TRBV4-2	CASSQDLGVLEQYF	TGTGCCAGCAGCCAAGATCTCGGGGTACTGGAGCAGTATTTT